A selection of T cell receptor beta chains follows, all from one sample in a study of blood T cell repertoires in COVID-19. Clones were sequenced by immunoSEQ multiplex PCR, and TCRdb holds only the in-frame ones, with some missing. The sample contains about 190,000 clones, nearly 90% of which appear only once. Sequenced input: peripheral blood. Every receptor here comes from a woman aged 40 to 50 who had recovered from COVID-19. The CDR3 runs from the conserved cysteine through the conserved F or W. The D gene is left open where the match is weak. Size is omitted from some rows. Given values are once, few, many or a class for expanded clones.

d_call: TRBD1
clone_size: -
j_call: TRBJ2-1
v_call: TRBV7-9
cdr3_length: 15
cdr3_nt: TGTGCCAGCAGCCCTCGGGGACAGGGAAGTAGTGAGCAGTTCTTC
cdr3_aa: CASSPRGQGSSEQFF

d_call: -
clone_size: few
j_call: TRBJ2-2
v_call: TRBV3-1/TRBV3-2
cdr3_length: 16
cdr3_nt: TGTGCCAGCAGGCAAGATCCGACAGGCTACACCGGGGAGCTGTTTTTT
cdr3_aa: CASRQDPTGYTGELFF

d_call: TRBD1
clone_size: -
j_call: TRBJ2-1
v_call: TRBV3-1/TRBV3-2
cdr3_length: 14
cdr3_nt: TGTGCCAGCAGCCAAGATGGGGGCCGACAGGGGAGGATCTTC
cdr3_aa: CASSQDGGRQGRIF

d_call: TRBD2
clone_size: -
j_call: TRBJ2-2
v_call: TRBV5-4
cdr3_length: 18
cdr3_nt: TGTGCCAGCAGCCGGCCGGACGGACTAGCGGGATCTGGTGGGGAGCTGTTTTTT
cdr3_aa: CASSRPDGLAGSGGELFF

d_call: TRBD1
clone_size: few
j_call: TRBJ2-3
v_call: TRBV5-1
cdr3_length: 14
cdr3_nt: TGCGCCAGTCGTACAGGGGGCCCAGCAGATACGCAGTATTTT
cdr3_aa: CASRTGGPADTQYF

d_call: TRBD1
clone_size: few
j_call: TRBJ2-7
v_call: TRBV5-1
cdr3_length: 14
cdr3_nt: TGCGCCAGCAGCCCGGACAGGGGAGGCTACGAGCAGTACTTC
cdr3_aa: CASSPDRGGYEQYF

d_call: -
clone_size: -
j_call: TRBJ1-1
v_call: TRBV11-1
cdr3_length: 15
cdr3_nt: TGTGCCAGCAGCTTAGGGGGCTTAGTCGACGGTGAAGCTTTCTTT
cdr3_aa: CASSLGGLVDGEAFF

d_call: -
clone_size: -
j_call: TRBJ1-1
v_call: TRBV15
cdr3_length: 15
cdr3_nt: TGTGCCACCAGCAGAGGGGGCTTCGGGAACACTGAAGCTTTCTTT
cdr3_aa: CATSRGGFGNTEAFF

d_call: TRBD2
clone_size: -
j_call: TRBJ2-1
v_call: TRBV24-1
cdr3_length: 18
cdr3_nt: TGTGCCACCAGTGATTTCCCACTAGCGGGAGGGACCTACAATGAGCAGTTCTTC
cdr3_aa: CATSDFPLAGGTYNEQFF

d_call: TRBD1
clone_size: -
j_call: TRBJ1-2
v_call: TRBV27
cdr3_length: 15
cdr3_nt: TGTGCCAGCAGTTCGCCGGGACAGGGAAACTATGGCTACACCTTC
cdr3_aa: CASSSPGQGNYGYTF

d_call: -
clone_size: few
j_call: TRBJ2-5
v_call: TRBV30
cdr3_length: 14
cdr3_nt: TGTGCCTGGAGCGACCGGACAGTACAAGAGACCCAGTACTTC
cdr3_aa: CAWSDRTVQETQYF

d_call: TRBD2
clone_size: few
j_call: TRBJ2-2
v_call: TRBV29-1
cdr3_length: 16
cdr3_nt: TGCAGCGTTTTTCCTAGCGGGACGGGTGGCACCGGGGAGCTGTTTTTT
cdr3_aa: CSVFPSGTGGTGELFF

d_call: TRBD1
clone_size: -
j_call: TRBJ1-2
v_call: TRBV12-3/TRBV12-4
cdr3_length: 12
cdr3_nt: TGTGCCAGCAGCGACAGGGTCTATGGCTACACCTTC
cdr3_aa: CASSDRVYGYTF

d_call: TRBD1
clone_size: -
j_call: TRBJ2-7
v_call: TRBV4-1
cdr3_length: 19
cdr3_nt: TGCGCCAGCAGCCACTTATTCTCGGGACAGTCGATAACCACCTACGAGCAGTACTTC
cdr3_aa: CASSHLFSGQSITTYEQYF

d_call: -
clone_size: -
j_call: TRBJ2-1
v_call: TRBV4-3
cdr3_length: 13
cdr3_nt: TGCGCCAGCAGCCTACAGGGTATCAATGAGCAGTTCTTC
cdr3_aa: CASSLQGINEQFF

d_call: TRBD2
clone_size: -
j_call: TRBJ2-7
v_call: TRBV4-2
cdr3_length: 15
cdr3_nt: TGTGCCAGCAGCCTTGGCAATAGCGGGGGCTACGAGCAGTACTTC
cdr3_aa: CASSLGNSGGYEQYF

d_call: -
clone_size: -
j_call: TRBJ2-7
v_call: TRBV7-9
cdr3_length: 11
cdr3_nt: TGTGCCAGCACCGGCACCTACGAGCAGTACTTC
cdr3_aa: CASTGTYEQYF

d_call: TRBD2
clone_size: -
j_call: TRBJ2-1
v_call: TRBV7-3
cdr3_length: 16
cdr3_nt: TGTGCCAGCAGCCCAACGCGTACTAGCGGGGGGAATGAGCAGTTCTTC
cdr3_aa: CASSPTRTSGGNEQFF

d_call: TRBD1
clone_size: -
j_call: TRBJ1-1
v_call: TRBV2
cdr3_length: 16
cdr3_nt: TGTGCCAGCAGGGCAACAAGGACAGGGGGCGACACTGAAGCTTTCTTT
cdr3_aa: CASRATRTGGDTEAFF

d_call: -
clone_size: -
j_call: TRBJ2-1
v_call: TRBV27
cdr3_length: 14
cdr3_nt: TGTGCCAGCACCTGGGGAGGTTCCTACAATGAGCAGTTCTTC
cdr3_aa: CASTWGGSYNEQFF

d_call: -
clone_size: -
j_call: TRBJ2-5
v_call: TRBV6-5
cdr3_length: 11
cdr3_nt: TGTGCCAGCAGCCAGGCATCGACCCAGTACTTC
cdr3_aa: CASSQASTQYF

d_call: -
clone_size: -
j_call: TRBJ1-1
v_call: TRBV29-1
cdr3_length: 14
cdr3_nt: TGCAGCGTTGATCTGGGGGCTATGTGGACTGAAGCTTTCTTT
cdr3_aa: CSVDLGAMWTEAFF

d_call: TRBD1
clone_size: -
j_call: TRBJ1-1
v_call: TRBV30
cdr3_length: 14
cdr3_nt: TGTGCCTGGAGTACACAGGGGTATAACACTGAAGCTTTCTTT
cdr3_aa: CAWSTQGYNTEAFF